This TCR beta chain was found in a study of post-analysis software for immune sequencing data. About the research overall: There were relapsing-remitting, secondary progressive and progressive-relapsing multiple sclerosis among the disease courses included. Notes on the study in general: Batch-matched samples strongly co-clustered by F measure. Significantly lower normalized Chao1 diversity was seen in multiple sclerosis patients than in controls. Five TRBV segments were more frequent in patients than controls; TRBV5-6, TRBV5-1 and TRBV20-1 belonged to this group.

The V end was cut by 0 bases, the J end by 2 bases, with 11 bases between. The CDR3 length is 16 residues. The V gene's germline CDR1 is MGHRA and CDR2 YSYEKL. About this clonotype itself: As yet, its antigen is unknown.

Presence of unique molecular identifiers characterized the TCR beta cDNA libraries. TCRdb fed the PCR reads into MiXCR, producing one record per CDR3 protein. The data contain fewer than 850,000 distinct CDR3 sequences, approximately 30% of them singletons. Sequencing input: blood. The rearrangement joins TRBV4-1 to TRBJ1-5; D is undetermined. The clonotype comes from a girl aged 10 to 17 with multiple sclerosis. The CDR3 nucleotides read TGCGCCAGCAGCCAAGACCCACCGGACGGCAATCAGCCCCAGCATTTT. This encodes CASSQDPPDGNQPQHF.